The sequence of this T cell receptor (beta chain) was determined in a study of shared clonotypes between healthy human individuals. Concerning this clone: Its antigen is not identified.

Study-wide points: Generally, naive subsets (rather than memory subsets) showed larger estimated richness. Specimens sampled were limited to blood, with tissue repertoires likely differing.

Samples underwent the assay at deep level. Profiling relied on immunoSEQ multiplex PCR, and the TCRdb table lists in-frame clones only, not all of them. Altogether a few hundred thousand clones are present, 97% being singletons, with the ten largest covering around 0.06%. Caucasian adults living in Nashville, Tennessee, provided all samples. Germline V gene sequence: CDR1 LNHDA, CDR2 SQIVND (reference sequence). Trimming took 2 bases from V and 1 from J, leaving 11 bases between them. The CDR3 loop spans 15 amino acids. The clonotype originates from a woman aged 25-40 years in good health. Sequenced input: naive CD4+ T cells sorted from blood. Subset of the sample: CD45RA+ positively selected. The chain uses TRBV19 and TRBJ1-1, with D maybe TRBD1 (5 bases). The CDR3 bases are TGTGCCAGTAGTATACTCCCCGGGGGGAACACTGAAGCTTTCTTT. Its translation: CASSILPGGNTEAFF.